Following are 20 T cell receptor beta chains from one sample sequenced in a study of vaccination effects on CD4 cells after COVID-19. These receptors have no identified antigens. Within the ViraFEST assay, antigen-specific CD4+ T cells underwent expansion with viral peptide pools prior to sequencing. When around nine days of culture had elapsed, CD4+ T cells were isolated. Vaccine recipients, nucleocapsid antibody negative, had no prior SARS-CoV-2 infection. Data came from immunoSEQ multiplex PCR; TCRdb stores just in-frame clones and leaves some out. Here the sample spans about 24,000 clones, about three quarters being singletons. The sample consisted of CD4+ T cells from PBMCs cultured with SARS-CoV-2 spike peptides, taken before COVID-19 vaccination. The receptor set was obtained from a human donor who received a COVID-19 vaccine.

In nucleotides, the CDR3 is TGTGCCAGCAGCCAACCAGGACTAGCGGGACATGAGACCCAGTACTTC. Amino acid sequence: CASSQPGLAGHETQYF. The rearrangement links TRBV3-1 (or the pseudogene TRBV3-2) to TRBJ2-5; 12 bases map to TRBD2. There are 16 residues in the CDR3. Germline V lookup: CDR1 LGHDT, CDR2 YNNKEL (reference sequence). The trim removed 2 bases at V and 5 bases at J, leaving 6 bases unmatched.

The V call is TRBV6-5, the J call TRBJ2-5; 7 bases agree with TRBD2. Per the germline V gene, CDR1 is MNHEY and CDR2 is SVGAGI. CDR3 size: 14 residues. After removal of 3 bases from V and 3 bases from J, the junction contained 4 bases not matched to a gene. The CDR3 region has the DNA TGTGCCAGCAGTTATTTGGGAGGGGAAGAGACCCAGTACTTC. This encodes CASSYLGGEETQYF.

This chain uses TRBV4-1 with TRBJ1-3; D gene uncertain. This CDR3 contains 16 residues. V gave up 0 bases and J gave up 4 bases, with 13 bases separating them. Germline CDR1 MGHRA, CDR2 YSYEKL. CDR3 in DNA: TGCGCCAGCAGCCAAGATCCACCAGGATCCGGAAACACCATATATTTT. It specifies CASSQDPPGSGNTIYF.

The chain recombines TRBV18 with TRBJ2-1; tentatively, D is TRBD2 (5 bases). The CDR3 extends over 15 amino acids. CDR1 KGHSH and CDR2 LQKENI come from the germline V gene. V lost 2 bases and J 8 bases, leaving 16 bases between the germline ends. CDR3 loop: CASSPNYEGSHEQFF. For the CDR3, the DNA is TGTGCCAGCTCACCAAATTACGAGGGTTCCCATGAGCAGTTCTTC.

The chain recombines TRBV10-3 with TRBJ2-1, with D tentatively TRBD1 (7 bases). With 8 bases removed from V and 6 bases from J, the gap between germline ends came to 11 bases. The CDR3 sequence is 12 residues long. From germline, CDR1 is ENHRY and CDR2 SYGVKD. The CDR3 sequence: CAISRGANEQFF. CDR3 nucleotide sequence: TGTGCCATCTCCAGGGGGGCCAATGAGCAGTTCTTC.

This chain connects TRBV19 to TRBJ1-1, with TRBD1 matching 8 bases. Germline V CDR1 and CDR2: LNHDA, SQIVND (reference sequence). The CDR3 contains 13 residues. The J segment lost 6 bases and the V segment lost 6 bases, leaving 6 bases of the junction unmatched. The CDR3 nucleotides read TGTGCCAGTAGCCAGGGACAGGTCTCTGAAGCTTTCTTT. It specifies CASSQGQVSEAFF.

This chain uses TRBV18 with TRBJ2-1, with 11 positions matching TRBD1. Per germline, CDR1 KGHSH and CDR2 LQKENI. Trimming took 3 bases from V and 2 from J; bases not matched to a gene: 3. The CDR3 is made up of 16 amino acids. CDR3 in amino acids: CASSPPGQGAYNEQFF. Here the CDR3 DNA reads TGTGCCAGCTCACCGCCGGGACAGGGGGCCTACAATGAGCAGTTCTTC. Full variable domain (missing parts from reference TRBV18 and TRBJ2-1): NAGVMQNPRHLVRRRGQEARLRCSPMKGHSHVYWYRQLPEEGLKFMVYLQKENIIDESGMPKERFSAEFPKEGPSILRIQQVVRGDSAAYFCASSPPGQGAYNEQFFGPGTRLTVL.

The chain links TRBV3-1 (or the pseudogene TRBV3-2) to TRBJ2-3, with D hard to call. The CDR3 consists of 13 residues. Per germline, CDR1 LGHDT and CDR2 YNNKEL (reference sequence). Trimming shortened V by 1 base and J by 14 bases, and 16 bases separated the two germline ends. CDR3 nucleotide sequence: TGTGCCAGCAGCCAAGCGAACACCCAGGCACGGTATTTT. Its protein is CASSQANTQARYF.

This clone is a singleton in its sample. J is TRBJ2-3 and V is TRBV24-1; tentatively, D is TRBD1 (5 bases). The germline V gene encodes CDR1 KGHDR and CDR2 SFDVKD. The ends were cut back, 2 bases at V and 4 bases at J, with 9 bases in the middle. This CDR3 is built from 14 residues. DNA of the CDR3: TGTGCCACCAGTGATTCAGGGTACCCAGATACGCAGTATTTT. This codes for CATSDSGYPDTQYF.

A few counts support this clone. The chain links TRBV19 to TRBJ2-7; tentatively, D is TRBD2 (7 bases). The V gene lost 5 bases and the J gene lost 1 base, with 21 bases spanning the gap. CDR3 size: 17 residues. The V gene's germline CDR1 is LNHDA and CDR2 SQIVND (reference sequence). Written as DNA, the CDR3 is TGTGCCAGTAGTCGACCCTCTTACAGGGAGGGATCCTACGAGCAGTACTTC. Amino acids: CASSRPSYREGSYEQYF.

J is TRBJ2-3 and V is TRBV4-2; possible D gene TRBD2, 7 bases. Looked up from germline, CDR1 is LGHNA and CDR2 is YNFKEQ. The CDR3 spans 15 residues. The V end was cut by 5 bases, the J end by 4 bases, with 16 bases between. The CDR3: CASSARGGWADTQYF. CDR3 nucleotides: TGTGCCAGCAGCGCACGCGGGGGCTGGGCAGATACGCAGTATTTT.

The rearrangement links TRBV15 to TRBJ2-1; 8 nucleotides align to TRBD1. The CDR3 contains 19 residues. The V gene's germline CDR1 is LNHNV and CDR2 YYDKDF (reference sequence). The ends lost 0 bases at V and 4 bases at J; junction bases unmatched: 14. CDR3 amino acids: CATSREASRTGSRYNEQFF. The CDR3 DNA is TGTGCCACCAGCAGAGAAGCCTCTCGGACAGGGAGTAGGTACAATGAGCAGTTCTTC.

The gene calls are TRBV11-2 and TRBJ1-3; possible D gene TRBD1, 6 bases. Germline-derived CDR1 and CDR2 are SGHAT and FQNNGV. The V end was cut by 3 bases, the J end by 1 base, with 19 bases between. This CDR3 contains 18 residues. This CDR3 reads CASSLRQEAMRSGNTIYF. CDR3 in DNA: TGTGCCAGCAGCTTGAGACAGGAGGCCATGAGATCTGGAAACACCATATATTTT.

This sequence joins TRBV27 and TRBJ2-7; 7 nucleotides match TRBD2. Germline V gene sequence: CDR1 MNHEY, CDR2 SMNVEV (reference sequence). The J segment lost 3 bases and the V segment lost 10 bases, leaving 9 bases of the junction unmatched. This CDR3 spans 13 amino acids. CDR3 in DNA: TGTGCCAACGGGGGGTCGCGGGTCTACGAGCAGTACTTC. Encoded protein: CANGGSRVYEQYF.

V gene TRBV15 combines with J gene TRBJ2-5; possible D gene TRBD2, 5 bases. Trimming left V 3 bases short and J 0 bases short, with 11 bases between. Germline CDR1 LNHNV, CDR2 YYDKDF (reference sequence). This CDR3 spans 15 amino acids. The CDR3 is CATSSRAGNQETQYF. CDR3 coding DNA: TGTGCCACCAGCAGTCGCGCCGGGAACCAAGAGACCCAGTACTTC.

This clone was picked up a small number of times. The rearrangement joins TRBV4-1 to TRBJ2-7, with 7 bases fitting TRBD1. Germline V gene sequence: CDR1 MGHRA, CDR2 YSYEKL. After removal of 4 bases from V and 4 bases from J, the junction contained 10 bases not matched to a gene. The CDR3 contains 15 residues. The CDR3 reads CASSRTGTVAYEQYF. CDR3 DNA: TGCGCCAGCAGCCGCACGGGGACAGTAGCTTACGAGCAGTACTTC.

This clone has more than one count but fewer than ten. The chain recombines TRBV10-2 with TRBJ2-1; 8 bases map to TRBD1. V lost 2 bases and J lost 7; bases outside the gene matches: 7. The CDR3 covers 15 residues. The germline gives CDR1 WSHSY, CDR2 SAAADI. The CDR3 is CASSERSGGGNEQFF. The CDR3 nucleotides read TGCGCCAGCAGTGAGAGGTCAGGGGGCGGGAATGAGCAGTTCTTC.

The chain has TRBV5-8 and TRBJ2-3; 7 positions match TRBD2. The CDR3 length is 15 residues. The ends lost 4 bases at V and 4 bases at J; junction bases unmatched: 9. Germline assignment: CDR1 SGHTS and CDR2 YDEGEE. CDR3 loop: CASSGTSEQSDTQYF. DNA of the CDR3: TGTGCCAGCAGCGGCACTAGCGAACAATCAGATACGCAGTATTTT.

The V gene is TRBV11-3, the J gene TRBJ2-2; tentatively, D is TRBD2 (6 bases). The CDR3 has 17 residues. V was shortened by 1 base and J by 1 base, with 13 bases between the two germline ends. Per germline, CDR1 SGHNT and CDR2 YENEEA. The DNA for the CDR3 is TGTGCCAGCAGCTTAGCGGGCGACGGGGGGAACACCGGGGAGCTGTTTTTT. Translation gives CASSLAGDGGNTGELFF. Supplemented by reference TRBV11-3 and TRBJ2-2, the full variable domain reads EAGVVQSPRYKIIEKKQPVAFWCNPISGHNTLYWYLQNLGQGPELLIRYENEEAVDDSQLPKDRFSAERLKGVDSTLKIQPAELGDSAVYLCASSLAGDGGNTGELFFGEGSRLTVL.

This rearrangement joins TRBV6-5 to TRBJ2-1; no reliable D call. The V gene's germline CDR1 is MNHEY and CDR2 SVGAGI. CDR3 length equals 11 residues. Trimming took 8 bases from V and 9 from J, leaving 11 bases between them. The CDR3 nucleotides read TGTGCCAGCTCTCGAGGCGGTGAGCAGTTCTTC. Translation: CASSRGGEQFF.